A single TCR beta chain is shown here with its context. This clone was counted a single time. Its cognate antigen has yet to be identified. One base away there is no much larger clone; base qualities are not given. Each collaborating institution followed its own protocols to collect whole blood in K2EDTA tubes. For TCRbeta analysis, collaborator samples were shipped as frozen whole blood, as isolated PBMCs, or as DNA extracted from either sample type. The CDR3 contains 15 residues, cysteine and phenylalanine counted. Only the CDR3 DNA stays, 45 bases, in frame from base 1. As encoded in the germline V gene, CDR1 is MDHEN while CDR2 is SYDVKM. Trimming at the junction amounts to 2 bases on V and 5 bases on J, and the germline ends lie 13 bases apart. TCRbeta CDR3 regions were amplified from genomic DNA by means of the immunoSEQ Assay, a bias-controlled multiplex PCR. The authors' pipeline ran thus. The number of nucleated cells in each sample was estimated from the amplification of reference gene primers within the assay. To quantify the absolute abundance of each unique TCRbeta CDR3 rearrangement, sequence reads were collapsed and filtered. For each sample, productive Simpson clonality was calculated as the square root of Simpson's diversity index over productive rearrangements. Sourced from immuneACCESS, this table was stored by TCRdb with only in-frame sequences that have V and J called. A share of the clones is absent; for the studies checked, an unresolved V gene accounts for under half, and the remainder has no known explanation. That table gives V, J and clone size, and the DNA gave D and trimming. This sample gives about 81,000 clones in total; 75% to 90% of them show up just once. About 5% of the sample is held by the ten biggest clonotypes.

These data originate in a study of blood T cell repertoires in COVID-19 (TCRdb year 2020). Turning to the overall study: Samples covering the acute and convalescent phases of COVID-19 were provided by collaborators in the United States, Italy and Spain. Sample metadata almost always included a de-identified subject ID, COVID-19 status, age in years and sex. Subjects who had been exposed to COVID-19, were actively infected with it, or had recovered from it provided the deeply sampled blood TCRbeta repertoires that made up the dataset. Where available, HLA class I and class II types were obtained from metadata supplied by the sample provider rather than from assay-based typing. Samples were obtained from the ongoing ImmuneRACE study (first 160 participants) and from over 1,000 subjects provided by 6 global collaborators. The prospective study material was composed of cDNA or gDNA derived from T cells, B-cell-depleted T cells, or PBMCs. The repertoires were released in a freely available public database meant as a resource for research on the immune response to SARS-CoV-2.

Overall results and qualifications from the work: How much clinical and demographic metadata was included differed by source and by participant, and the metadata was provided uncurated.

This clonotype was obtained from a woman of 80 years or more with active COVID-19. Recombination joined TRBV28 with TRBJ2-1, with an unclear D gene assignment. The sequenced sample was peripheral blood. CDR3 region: CASSLPLGDDNEQFF. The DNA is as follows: TGTGCCAGCAGTTTACCGCTCGGAGATGACAATGAGCAGTTCTTC.